Listed here are 24 T cell receptor beta chains from one sample, sequenced in a study of CD8+ T cells in alopecia areata. Extracted from the samples, RNA was reverse transcribed into cDNA to serve as the sequencing template. Sequenced by immunoSEQ multiplex PCR; TCRdb stores in-frame clones only, minus some. This table has roughly 150,000 clones, 62% appearing once. Material: CD8+ T cells sorted from blood. The receptors derive from a human donor in good health.

J is TRBJ1-1 and V is TRBV5-4; tentatively, D is TRBD1 (6 bases). Looked up from germline, CDR1 is SGHNT and CDR2 is YYREEE (reference sequence). The V end lost 4 bases, the J end lost 3 bases, and 19 bases lay between the germline ends. The CDR3 runs to 16 residues. CDR3 coding DNA: TGTGCCAGCAGCGCGAAGTACGGGGGGCTTGACACTGAAGCTTTCTTT. Amino acids: CASSAKYGGLDTEAFF.

A single count supports this clone. This CDR3 is also generated by other DNA sequences in the sample. The chain carries TRBV9 and TRBJ2-7; TRBD1 aligns across 7 bases. Germline CDR1 reads SGDLS; CDR2 reads YYNGEE. The length of the CDR3 is 14 residues. With V trimmed by 2 bases and J by 0 bases, 2 bases remained unmatched. CDR3 region: CASSVGDSSYEQYF. The CDR3 DNA is TGTGCCAGCAGCGTTGGGGACAGCTCCTACGAGCAGTACTTC.

This chain uses TRBV6-5 with TRBJ1-5; 10 bases map to TRBD1. Germline V gene sequence: CDR1 MNHEY, CDR2 SVGAGI. CDR3 length: 15 residues. V was pared by 4 bases and J by 4 bases, with 4 bases of the junction left unmatched. The DNA of the CDR3 is TGTGCCAGCAGTTTCGGGACAGGGGCAAATCAGCCCCAGCATTTT. Protein sequence: CASSFGTGANQPQHF.

The genes are TRBV15 and TRBJ2-2; 8 bases are shared with TRBD1. The junction had 2 bases not matched to a gene; V was cut back by 1 base and J by 4 bases. This CDR3 is 15 amino acids long. In germline, CDR1 is LNHNV, CDR2 YYDKDF (reference sequence). CDR3 in amino acids: CATSRAGQGTGELFF. CDR3 nucleotide sequence: TGTGCCACCAGCAGAGCCGGACAGGGCACCGGGGAGCTGTTTTTT.

This clone was seen more than once but under ten times. The V and J genes are TRBV6-5 and TRBJ2-1, with 10 bases matching TRBD2. This CDR3 region has 14 residues. Unmatched junction bases numbered 9, after V lost 8 bases and J lost 8 bases. CDR1 MNHEY and CDR2 SVGAGI come from the germline V gene. The CDR3 nucleotides read TGTGCCAGCTTCTCCGGGACTAGCGTTGATGAGCAGTTCTTC. It is translated as CASFSGTSVDEQFF.

A few counts support this clone. Written as DNA, the CDR3 is TGTGCCAGCAGTTTATCCGGGAAAGATACGCAGTATTTT. Translation: CASSLSGKDTQYF. V is TRBV27 and J is TRBJ2-3; D possibly corresponds to TRBD2 (5 bases). Germline V CDR1 and CDR2: MNHEY, SMNVEV (reference sequence). The CDR3 is 13 residues long. V gave up 0 bases and J gave up 5 bases, with 6 bases separating them.

CDR3 amino acids: CASSPPDSPNQPQHF. The CDR3 nucleotides are TGTGCCAGCAGCCCCCCGGACAGCCCCAATCAGCCCCAGCATTTT. The rearrangement joins TRBV7-9 to TRBJ1-5, with a possible D match to TRBD1 (6 bases). The CDR3 has 15 amino acids. Germline V gene data show CDR1 as SEHNR and CDR2 as FQNEAQ (reference sequence). V was cut by 5 bases and J by 3 bases, with 14 bases left in between.

J is TRBJ2-7 and V is TRBV2; TRBD2 matches 7 bases. From germline, CDR1 is SNHLY and CDR2 FYNNEI. The CDR3 consists of 15 residues. V gave up 6 bases and J gave up 2 bases; unmatched junction bases: 10. The CDR3 coding sequence is TGTGCCAGCAGGGTAGCGGGCACAGCTGCCTACGAGCAGTACTTC. Protein sequence: CASRVAGTAAYEQYF.

The count of this clone is one. The chain carries TRBV29-1 and TRBJ2-1; 12 bases agree with TRBD2. The CDR3 contains 14 residues. CDR1 SQVTM and CDR2 ANQGSEA come from the germline V gene. J was trimmed by 7 bases and V by 3 bases; bases with no gene match: 4. The chain's CDR3 is CSVDPSGGGNEQFF. The CDR3, as DNA: TGCAGCGTTGATCCTAGCGGGGGGGGAAATGAGCAGTTCTTC.

This clone appeared once. Distinct nucleotide sequences in the sample also encode this CDR3. The rearrangement links TRBV9 to TRBJ2-1; D ambiguous. Trimming removed 0 bases at V and 3 bases at J, with 7 bases between. The germline CDR1 and CDR2 sequences are SGDLS and YYNGEE. The CDR3 consists of 14 residues. CDR3 loop: CASSVGSSYNEQFF. The DNA for the CDR3 is TGTGCCAGCAGCGTAGGTTCCAGCTACAATGAGCAGTTCTTC. Based on the CDR3 plus reference TRBV9 and TRBJ2-1, the full variable domain is DSGVTQTPKHLITATGQRVTLRCSPRSGDLSVYWYQQSLDQGLQFLIQYYNGEERAKGNILERFSAQQFPDLHSELNLSSLELGDSALYFCASSVGSSYNEQFFGPGTRLTVL.

This clone was seen a few times. The chain couples TRBV13 to TRBJ2-5; 8 bases are shared with TRBD1. Germline CDR1 PRHDT, CDR2 FYEKMQ (reference sequence). J gave up 5 bases and V 0 bases, and 8 bases lay outside the gene matches. This CDR3 contains 16 residues. The CDR3: CASSLGLGTGPETQYF. CDR3 nucleotides: TGTGCCAGCAGCTTAGGACTTGGGACAGGTCCGGAGACCCAGTACTTC.

V usage is TRBV6-5 and J usage is TRBJ2-2; D is unresolved. Deletions cut 0 bases from V and 4 bases from J, with 3 bases between. The CDR3 totals 13 residues. The germline gives CDR1 MNHEY, CDR2 SVGAGI. The chain's CDR3 is CASSYSATGELFF. The CDR3 DNA reads TGTGCCAGCAGTTACTCGGCCACCGGGGAGCTGTTTTTT.

The chain employs TRBV27 and TRBJ2-1; TRBD2 agrees at 8 bases. V was pared by 5 bases and J by 9 bases, with 15 bases of the junction left unmatched. The CDR3 runs to 16 residues. Germline-derived CDR1 and CDR2 are MNHEY and SMNVEV (reference sequence). In nucleotides, the CDR3 is TGTGCCAGCAGTCCCCGGGGGGGGCGGGAGCCCCCTGAGCAGTTCTTC. Its protein is CASSPRGGREPPEQFF.

The chain recombines TRBV11-2 with TRBJ1-2; perhaps TRBD1 as D (6 bases). Germline V CDR1 and CDR2: SGHAT, FQNNGV. This CDR3 is built from 16 residues. The V end was cut by 4 bases, the J end by 7 bases, with 22 bases between. The CDR3: CASSSPRTAQKSGYTF. CDR3 nucleotide sequence: TGTGCCAGCAGCTCCCCTCGGACAGCCCAAAAGAGTGGCTACACCTTC. The full variable domain, its missing parts supplied by reference TRBV11-2 and TRBJ1-2, is EAGVAQSPRYKIIEKRQSVAFWCNPISGHATLYWYQQILGQGPKLLIQFQNNGVVDDSQLPKDRFSAERLKGVDSTLKIQPAKLEDSAVYLCASSSPRTAQKSGYTFGSGTRLTVV.

The chain uses TRBV27 and TRBJ2-7; D may correspond to TRBD1 or TRBD2 (5 bases each). V dropped 0 bases and J dropped 2 bases, with 17 bases sitting between them. Germline loops: CDR1 MNHEY, CDR2 SMNVEV (reference sequence). The CDR3 length is 17 residues. This chain's CDR3 is CASSLSVPGPGTYEQYF. CDR3 in DNA: TGTGCCAGCAGTTTATCGGTTCCAGGGCCGGGGACCTACGAGCAGTACTTC.

The CDR3: CASSSGTSGSGGQYF. CDR3 sequence (DNA): TGTGCCAGCAGCTCCGGGACTAGCGGGAGTGGTGGGCAGTACTTC. This chain uses TRBV7-3 with TRBJ2-7, with 14 bases fitting TRBD2. Germline V gene lookup returns CDR1 SGHTA and CDR2 FQGTGA. The CDR3 is made up of 15 amino acids. With V trimmed by 4 bases and J by 9 bases, 8 bases remained unmatched.

This chain links TRBV7-9 with TRBJ2-7, with TRBD1 matching over 10 bases. The CDR3 is 15 residues long. Unmatched junction bases numbered 5, after V lost 3 bases and J lost 3 bases. Germline assignment: CDR1 SEHNR and CDR2 FQNEAQ (reference sequence). The CDR3 sequence is CASSFAGQGVYEQYF. CDR3 DNA: TGTGCCAGCAGCTTTGCCGGACAGGGGGTCTACGAGCAGTACTTC.

In this sample, this clone turned up a few times. This chain uses TRBV29-1 with TRBJ1-2; D gene unclear. CDR3 length: 15 amino acids. Trimming stripped 2 bases from V and 1 base from J, with 14 bases between. Germline assignment: CDR1 SQVTM and CDR2 ANQGSEA. The CDR3 spells CSVEHFRAGNYGYTF. In nucleotides, the CDR3 is TGCAGCGTTGAACATTTTAGGGCGGGTAACTATGGCTACACCTTC. Using reference TRBV29-1 and TRBJ1-2 for the parts outside the CDR3, the full variable domain is SAVISQKPSRDICQRGTSLTIQCQVDSQVTMMFWYRQQPGQSLTLIATANQGSEATYESGFVIDKFPISRPNLTFSTLTVSNMSPEDSSIYLCSVEHFRAGNYGYTFGSGTRLTVV.

The chain is built from TRBV14 and TRBJ2-3, with D perhaps matching TRBD1 (6 bases). Trimming pared 4 bases from V and 0 bases from J, leaving 8 bases between. The CDR3 covers 14 residues. The germline V gene encodes CDR1 SGHDN and CDR2 FVKESK. The DNA of the CDR3 is TGTGCCAGCAGCCTTACAGGGAGCACAGATACGCAGTATTTT. This encodes CASSLTGSTDTQYF.

This clone came up a few times. The rearrangement joins TRBV28 to TRBJ2-2; D is possibly TRBD2 (5 bases). CDR1 is MDHEN, CDR2 SYDVKM, per germline. CDR3 length: 15 residues. V shed 3 bases and J shed 4 bases, with 12 bases lying between them. CDR3 bases: TGTGCCAGCAGTTTTGTGGCTAGCTTCACCGGGGAGCTGTTTTTT. This codes for CASSFVASFTGELFF.

The rearrangement uses TRBV20-1 and TRBJ1-2; D might be TRBD1 (5 bases). Germline assignment: CDR1 DFQATT and CDR2 SNEGSKA (reference sequence). V lost 6 bases and J 4 bases, leaving 9 bases between the germline ends. This CDR3 is 11 amino acids long. The DNA of the CDR3 is TGCAGTGCCCCGGGACTCTATGGCTACACCTTC. Its translation: CSAPGLYGYTF.

This clone occurred many times. This rearrangement joins TRBV19 to TRBJ1-3; D not certain. The V gene's germline CDR1 is LNHDA and CDR2 SQIVND (reference sequence). The CDR3 has 13 amino acids. Trimming left V 5 bases short and J 4 bases short, with 9 bases between. CDR3 region: CASSGAFGNTIYF. The CDR3 bases are TGTGCCAGTAGTGGCGCTTTCGGAAACACCATATATTTT.

CDR3 region: CASSPRYDHSYEQYF. The DNA for the CDR3 is TGTGCCAGCAGCCCCCGGTACGACCATTCTTACGAGCAGTACTTC. The chain uses TRBV6-6 and TRBJ2-7, with unresolved D. V lost 6 bases to trimming and J lost 4 bases, with 19 bases between them. This CDR3 comprises 15 residues. The germline CDR1 and CDR2 sequences are MNHNY and SVGAGI (reference sequence).

The rearrangement uses TRBV15 and TRBJ2-7; no clear D. CDR3 length: 13 amino acids. Germline CDR1 is LNHNV and CDR2 is YYDKDF (reference sequence). Deletions cut 5 bases from V and 2 bases from J, with 10 bases between. The chain's CDR3 is CATSPTRTYEQYF. The CDR3 nucleotides are TGTGCCACCAGCCCGACTCGTACCTACGAGCAGTACTTC.